Each of the 3 T cell receptor beta chains below was sequenced from the same sample in a study of CXCR3-negative and CXCR3-positive naive CD8 T cells. UMI-labeled 5' RACE TRB cDNA libraries were prepared from the cells. No DNA is given; TCRdb re-called the 5' RACE reads and lists each CDR3 protein once. The repertoire shows fewer than 95,000 distinct CDR3 sequences; the top ten hold 0.95% to 1.4%. The sequenced sample was naive CXCR3- CD8+ T cells from blood. Subset defined: CD45RO-CCR7+CD27+CD95- naive CD8+ T cells lacking CXCR3 (TNR3-). The receptors were sampled from a human donor in good health. Some clones in this sample may be carry-over from other donors' samples.

Here the CDR3 reads CASSDGELTYEQYF. The gene calls are TRBV2 and TRBJ2-7; TCRdb proposes TRBD2, but this gene call is untestable without DNA. Looked up from germline, CDR1 is SNHLY and CDR2 is FYNNEI. This CDR3 is 14 amino acids long. The full variable domain, with the rest looked up from reference TRBV2 and TRBJ2-7, is EPEVTQTPSHQVTQMGQEVILRCVPISNHLYFYWYRQILGQKVEFLVSFYNNEISEKSEIFDDQFSVERPDGSNFTLKIRSTKLEDSAMYFCASSDGELTYEQYFGPGTRLTVT.

The chain employs TRBV6-5 and TRBJ2-3. CDR1 and CDR2 from the germline V gene are MNHEY and SVGAGI. This CDR3 is 13 amino acids long. This chain's CDR3 is CASSYVQRDTQYF.

The rearrangement links TRBV5-1 to TRBJ2-7; TCRdb returns TRBD1, unconfirmable since there is no DNA. The CDR3 consists of 14 residues. In germline, CDR1 is SGHRS, CDR2 YFSETQ. The CDR3 here is CASSLTGGEDEQYF.